The entry below describes one TCR beta chain. Per the original methods: Amplification from reference gene primers served as the basis for estimated nucleated cell counts. Profiled with immunoSEQ multiplex PCR; TCRdb holds only in-frame clones, not every one. The V and J calls and the clone size are those of that table, but D and trimming were determined from the DNA. The sample includes about 87,000 clones, 85% to 90% of them seen just once. The data stem from a study of blood T cell repertoires in COVID-19. Across the study: Italy, Spain and the United States were the sources of the convalescent and acute COVID-19 samples. PBMCs, B-cell-depleted T cells, or T cells were the source of the cDNA or gDNA that made up the material.

CDR1 SGHTA and CDR2 FQGTGA come from the germline V gene. The V end was cut by 4 bases, the J end by 4 bases, with 13 bases between. The CDR3 is made up of 14 amino acids. The source material was peripheral blood. This sequence joins TRBV7-3 and TRBJ2-5; D is perhaps TRBD2 (7 bases). This clonotype originated in a man between 35 and 55 years old with acute or convalescent COVID-19. DNA for the CDR3: TGTGCCAGCAGCTATCGGGGGGCCGGAGAGACCCAGTACTTC. Translating it yields CASSYRGAGETQYF.